The 7 T cell receptor beta chains in this list originate from one sample, sequenced in a study of cytomegalovirus exposure and HLA in healthy donors. The PCR was carried out with 60 Vbeta primers and 13 Jbeta primers. Data came from immunoSEQ multiplex PCR; TCRdb stores just in-frame clones and leaves some out. The sample lists 75,000 to 95,000 clones, 69% seen once, with roughly 2.7% in the top ten. The sample was PBMCs. The source is a man aged 50-60 years in good health and CMV-seronegative.

The genes are TRBV9 and TRBJ1-5; D remains unclear. The CDR3 sequence is 13 residues long. Trimming took 4 bases from V and 2 from J, leaving 7 bases between them. The germline V gene has CDR1 SGDLS and CDR2 YYNGEE. The CDR3: CASSTRGNQPQHF. The CDR3 DNA is TGTGCCAGCAGCACCCGGGGCAATCAGCCCCAGCATTTT.

This chain uses TRBV30 with TRBJ2-1; D is possibly TRBD2 (6 bases). Trimming took 0 bases from V and 10 from J, leaving 13 bases between them. The V gene's germline CDR1 is GTSNPN and CDR2 SVGIG (reference sequence). CDR3 length: 13 residues. The CDR3: CAWSVTSRGEQFF. In nucleotides, the CDR3 is TGTGCCTGGAGTGTAACTAGCCGGGGAGAGCAGTTCTTC.

This clone has just one count. The rearrangement uses TRBV5-1 and TRBJ1-1; TRBD1 matches 10 bases. The CDR3 is 15 residues long. Unmatched junction bases numbered 2, after V lost 0 bases and J lost 3 bases. Germline assignment: CDR1 SGHRS and CDR2 YFSETQ. The CDR3 DNA reads TGCGCCAGCAGCTTGGCCGGGACAGGGGACACTGAAGCTTTCTTT. Translated, it gives CASSLAGTGDTEAFF.

The chain links TRBV18 to TRBJ2-1, with TRBD2 matching over 13 bases. Germline V CDR1 and CDR2: KGHSH, LQKENI. V gave up 1 base and J gave up 10 bases; unmatched junction bases: 4. The CDR3 sequence is 15 residues long. The CDR3 protein is CASSPLLAGGDEQFF. The CDR3 region has the DNA TGTGCCAGCTCACCACTACTAGCGGGAGGGGACGAGCAGTTCTTC.

V is TRBV9 and J is TRBJ2-3, with D perhaps TRBD1 (6 bases). Germline CDR1 SGDLS, CDR2 YYNGEE. This CDR3 is 15 amino acids long. V dropped 0 bases and J dropped 6 bases, with 14 bases sitting between them. CDR3 sequence: CASSVEGTTGDTQYF. DNA of the CDR3: TGTGCCAGCAGCGTAGAGGGCACCACAGGGGATACGCAGTATTTT.

This clone was detected once. CDR3 in amino acids: CASRTTAGGNYGYTF. CDR3 in DNA: TGTGCCAGCAGGACGACAGCCGGGGGGAACTATGGCTACACCTTC. J is TRBJ1-2 and V is TRBV6-4, with D tentatively TRBD1 (5 bases). The CDR3 sequence is 15 residues long. Germline V lookup: CDR1 MRHNA, CDR2 SNTAGT. The V gene lost 6 bases and the J gene lost 2 bases, with 16 bases spanning the gap.

The chain employs TRBV9 and TRBJ2-1; 10 bases match TRBD2. The V and J ends lost 1 base and 3 bases, in that order; junction bases with no gene match: 1. CDR3 size: 15 residues. Germline CDR1 is SGDLS and CDR2 is YYNGEE. CDR3: CASSVRTSGYNEQFF. DNA of the CDR3: TGTGCCAGCAGCGTAAGGACTAGCGGCTACAATGAGCAGTTCTTC.